This T cell receptor (beta chain) was sequenced in a study of cytomegalovirus exposure and HLA in healthy donors. Overall study findings and caveats: In an earlier analysis, most TCR beta V segments were productive about 90% or about 30% of the time.

PCR primers comprised 60 Vbeta and 13 Jbeta primers. Sequencing used immunoSEQ multiplex PCR; TCRdb keeps in-frame clones, though not all of them. The sample lists about 150,000 clones, around 74% occurring once. Points on this clone: Its specificity is unknown.

From germline, CDR1 is SGDLS and CDR2 YYNGEE. Trimming removed 3 bases from V and 3 bases from J; junction bases left unmatched: 8. This CDR3 region has 16 residues. The rearrangement uses TRBV9 and TRBJ2-2; TRBD1 matches 7 bases. The clonotype comes from a woman aged 30 to 39 in good health and CMV-seronegative. The sequenced material came from PBMCs. The CDR3: CASSDPGQIYTGELFF. CDR3 DNA: TGTGCCAGCAGCGATCCGGGACAGATTTACACCGGGGAGCTGTTTTTT.